This TCR beta chain comes out of a study of blood T cells in healthy people across ages. General study findings and limits: Naive T cell percentage strongly correlated with TCR beta diversity.

Primers used in a second PCR of about 6 to 11 cycles were a sample-barcoded 5' primer and a J-beta primer mix. TCRdb reanalysed the 5' RACE reads using MiXCR and keeps one entry per CDR3 protein. The table records more than 500,000 distinct CDR3 sequences, 27% of them present only once. The CDR3 extends over 13 amino acids. The germline CDR1 and CDR2 sequences are SGDLS and YYNGEE. V gave up 0 bases and J gave up 9 bases, with 10 bases separating them. This clonotype turned up a few times. Its specificity is unknown. These data were also reused for a study on T cells of mothers and their children. That source reports: Using the M1S primer, the second PCR added sample barcodes along with 2-4 random nucleotides.

This receptor was identified in a boy under 10 years old in good health. The chain combines TRBV9 with TRBJ2-1, with D hard to call. Sequences were obtained from blood. The CDR3 coding sequence is TGTGCCAGCAGCGTAGGGTCCGGGCTTGAGCAGTTCTTC. Encoded protein: CASSVGSGLEQFF.